The 28 T cell receptor beta chains reported below all come from one sample, sequenced in a study of response to subunit inactivated influenza vaccine. TCRdb ran MiXCR on the RT-PCR reads and lists one entry per CDR3 protein. The sample has just under 550,000 distinct CDR3 sequences; roughly 23% are singletons. The sample was also linked to a second study, of T cells expressing NK-cell markers. In that study: UMI-tagged 5'RACE template switching yielded the TCR beta cDNA.

Source: CD4+ T cells sorted from PBMCs, taken less than 13 days after vaccination. The receptors were sampled from a man aged 45 to 65 who received an inactivated influenza vaccine.

This clonotype was seen only a few times. The chain carries TRBV3-1 and TRBJ2-3; D unresolved. Germline-derived CDR1 and CDR2 are LGHDT and YNNKEL (reference sequence). V was trimmed by 3 bases and J by 8 bases, leaving 6 bases between them. The CDR3 has 11 residues. The CDR3 spells CASSQRTTQYF. The CDR3 bases are TGTGCCAGCAGCCAGAGGACTACGCAGTATTTT.

Only a few counts were recorded for this clonotype. The chain couples TRBV11-2 to TRBJ1-1, with TRBD1 as a possible D gene (5 bases). The germline V gene encodes CDR1 SGHAT and CDR2 FQNNGV. The length of the CDR3 is 14 residues. V lost 2 bases to trimming and J lost 5 bases, with 12 bases between them. This CDR3 reads CASSLLGGETEAFF. As DNA, the CDR3 is TGTGCCAGCAGCTTACTTGGGGGGGAAACTGAAGCTTTCTTT. Full variable domain (rest looked up from reference TRBV11-2 and TRBJ1-1): EAGVAQSPRYKIIEKRQSVAFWCNPISGHATLYWYQQILGQGPKLLIQFQNNGVVDDSQLPKDRFSAERLKGVDSTLKIQPAKLEDSAVYLCASSLLGGETEAFFGQGTRLTVV.

J is TRBJ2-5 and V is TRBV5-1, with D unclear. Trimming removed 1 base from V and 2 bases from J, with 15 bases in between. This CDR3 is built from 16 residues. CDR1 and CDR2 (germline): SGHRS, YFSETQ. The CDR3 loop reads CASSLWPETEQETQYF. The CDR3 coding sequence is TGCGCCAGCAGCTTGTGGCCAGAAACGGAACAAGAGACCCAGTACTTC. The full variable domain, rest sourced from reference TRBV5-1 and TRBJ2-5, is KAGVTQTPRYLIKTRGQQVTLSCSPISGHRSVSWYQQTPGQGLQFLFEYFSETQRNKGNFPGRFSGRQFSNSRSEMNVSTLELGDSALYLCASSLWPETEQETQYFGPGTRLLVL.

This clonotype was seen at least ten times. V usage is TRBV29-1 and J usage is TRBJ2-7; tentatively, D is TRBD1 (7 bases). The V and J ends lost 6 bases and 1 base respectively, with 13 bases between them. Germline loops: CDR1 SQVTM, CDR2 ANQGSEA. The CDR3 extends over 13 amino acids. The CDR3 sequence: CSVGGQRSYEQYF. Written as DNA, the CDR3 is TGCAGCGTCGGGGGACAGAGATCCTACGAGCAGTACTTC.

In this sample, this clonotype turned up a few times. V and J are TRBV4-2 and TRBJ2-1; D is uncertain. The V gene lost 1 base and the J gene lost 8 bases, with 9 bases spanning the gap. The germline CDR1 and CDR2 sequences are LGHNA and YNFKEQ. This CDR3 is 13 amino acids long. The CDR3 nucleotides read TGTGCCAGCAGCCAAGCGACACGGTATGAGCAGTTCTTC. Translation: CASSQATRYEQFF.

This CDR3 is CSASSGAYEQFF. CDR3 DNA: TGCAGTGCTAGTAGCGGGGCCTATGAGCAGTTCTTC. This chain connects TRBV20-1 to TRBJ2-1; 8 positions match TRBD2. From germline, CDR1 is DFQATT and CDR2 SNEGSKA (reference sequence). V shed 3 bases, J shed 8 bases, and the junction held 3 bases outside the gene matches. The CDR3 length is 12 residues.

This clonotype was recorded a few times. This chain links TRBV29-1 with TRBJ2-7; TRBD1 is a possible D gene (6 bases). The CDR3 has 14 amino acids. V lost 4 bases to trimming and J lost 0 bases, with 13 bases between them. Germline-derived CDR1 and CDR2 are SQVTM and ANQGSEA. Here the CDR3 DNA reads TGCAGCGTTGGAGTTCAGGGGCACTCCTACGAGCAGTACTTC. This encodes CSVGVQGHSYEQYF.

This clonotype appeared many times. J is TRBJ2-4 and V is TRBV7-8; D might be TRBD1 (6 bases). CDR3 length equals 15 residues. V was clipped by 5 bases and J by 6 bases, with 17 bases between them. The germline V gene has CDR1 SGHVS and CDR2 FQNEAQ. The CDR3 loop reads CASSPNRARGNIQYF. In DNA form, the CDR3 reads TGTGCCAGCAGCCCCAACAGGGCTAGGGGAAACATTCAGTACTTC.

This clonotype was picked up a small number of times. The chain links TRBV3-1 to TRBJ2-7, with no clear D. Germline CDR1 reads LGHDT; CDR2 reads YNNKEL (reference sequence). The V end lost 0 bases, the J end lost 0 bases, and 9 bases lay between the germline ends. The CDR3 consists of 15 residues. This CDR3 is CASSQEPSSSYEQYF. CDR3 coding DNA: TGTGCCAGCAGCCAAGAACCCAGTAGCTCCTACGAGCAGTACTTC.

The table lists this clonotype with a few counts. The chain carries TRBV5-1 and TRBJ2-3; 9 bases match TRBD1. The V and J ends lost 5 bases and 4 bases, in that order; junction bases with no gene match: 11. Germline CDR1 is SGHRS and CDR2 is YFSETQ. The CDR3 is made up of 16 amino acids. The DNA of the CDR3 is TGCGCCAGCAGGCCACCCGGGACAGGGAGTGCAGATACGCAGTATTTT. It translates to CASRPPGTGSADTQYF.

This chain connects TRBV12-2 to TRBJ2-7; the listed D gene, TRBD2, was not tested against the DNA. TRBV12-2 has pseudogene status. The CDR3 is 18 residues long. The CDR3 DNA sequence: TGTGCAAGTCGCGCCCTCCCGGTGGGGGGACCGGGGTCGTACGAGCAGTACTTC. It translates to CASRALPVGGPGSYEQYF.

A single count supports this clonotype. This chain links TRBV2 with TRBJ2-1, with D unresolved. CDR1 is SNHLY and CDR2 is FYNNEI in the germline V gene. The CDR3 has 14 residues. V was cut by 1 base and J by 8 bases, with 12 bases left in between. The CDR3 sequence is CASSEGRGVYEQFF. The CDR3 nucleotides are TGTGCCAGCAGTGAAGGTCGTGGGGTATATGAGCAGTTCTTC. Full variable domain (rest looked up from reference TRBV2 and TRBJ2-1): EPEVTQTPSHQVTQMGQEVILRCVPISNHLYFYWYRQILGQKVEFLVSFYNNEISEKSEIFDDQFSVERPDGSNFTLKIRSTKLEDSAMYFCASSEGRGVYEQFFGPGTRLTVL.

The chain employs TRBV28 and TRBJ2-5; 11 nucleotides line up with TRBD1. Trimming cost V 5 bases and J 5 bases; bases outside gene matches: 7. The length of the CDR3 is 15 residues. Germline V gene lookup returns CDR1 MDHEN and CDR2 SYDVKM. CDR3 in DNA: TGTGCCAGCAGTCCATGGACAGGGGGCCTTGAGACCCAGTACTTC. This gives the protein CASSPWTGGLETQYF.

This clonotype was observed a few times. V usage is TRBV2 and J usage is TRBJ1-1; a possible D gene is TRBD1 (5 bases). V lost 5 bases and J 6 bases, leaving 13 bases between the germline ends. The CDR3 extends over 13 amino acids. Germline V gene sequence: CDR1 SNHLY, CDR2 FYNNEI. CDR3 coding DNA: TGTGCCAGCAGTCGACAAGGGACGGCTGAAGCTTTCTTT. Translating it yields CASSRQGTAEAFF.

The chain employs TRBV20-1 and TRBJ2-5; the D is unclear. Germline V lookup: CDR1 DFQATT, CDR2 SNEGSKA (reference sequence). V lost 2 bases, J lost 5 bases, and 12 bases lay in between. The CDR3 is made up of 13 amino acids. The CDR3 nucleotides are TGCAGTGCTAGATCACCGGTGGGGGAGACCCAGTACTTC. Its translation is CSARSPVGETQYF.

The table lists this clonotype with a few counts. This chain connects TRBV10-3 to TRBJ2-3; 12 positions match TRBD2. CDR3 size: 15 residues. Trimming took 7 bases from V and 2 from J; bases not matched to a gene: 4. The germline CDR1 and CDR2 sequences are ENHRY and SYGVKD. Here the CDR3 DNA reads TGTGCCATCAAAAGGACTAGCGGGGACACAGATACGCAGTATTTT. This sequence encodes CAIKRTSGDTDTQYF.

The chain couples TRBV14 to TRBJ2-3; no firm D call. This CDR3 comprises 13 residues. Germline V lookup: CDR1 SGHDN, CDR2 FVKESK. The V end lost 2 bases, the J end lost 6 bases, and 9 bases lay between the germline ends. The DNA of the CDR3 is TGTGCCAGCAGCCAAAATACTTTGGATACGCAGTATTTT. It is translated as CASSQNTLDTQYF.

V is TRBV7-2 and J is TRBJ1-4; D may be TRBD1 (6 bases). Trimming took off 1 base at V and 6 bases at J, with 9 bases between the two ends. Germline V gene data show CDR1 as SGHTA and CDR2 as FQGNSA. The CDR3 has 14 residues. The CDR3, as DNA: TGTGCCAGCAGCTTAGGGGGGGCTGATGAAAAACTGTTTTTT. This codes for CASSLGGADEKLFF.

This clonotype occurred a few times. The chain recombines TRBV7-3 with TRBJ2-7; D is uncertain. CDR3 length: 13 amino acids. Trimming removed 1 base at V and 4 bases at J, with 8 bases between. The germline V gene encodes CDR1 SGHTA and CDR2 FQGTGA. CDR3 residues: CASSLSEDYEQYF. In nucleotides, the CDR3 is TGTGCCAGCAGCTTAAGTGAGGATTACGAGCAGTACTTC.

The chain links TRBV20-1 to TRBJ2-3, with no clear D. The germline V gene encodes CDR1 DFQATT and CDR2 SNEGSKA (reference sequence). Trimming left V 2 bases short and J 4 bases short, with 4 bases between. The CDR3 is made up of 11 amino acids. CDR3 sequence: CSARHSDTQYF. The CDR3 region has the DNA TGCAGTGCTAGACACTCAGATACGCAGTATTTT.

Comments on this clonotype: A much larger clone lies one base from this, so it may be a read error. The rearrangement links TRBV5-6 to TRBJ2-1; D is possibly TRBD2 (6 bases). CDR1 and CDR2 (germline): SGHDT, YYEEEE. The CDR3 has 16 residues. The chain's CDR3 is CASSFGGFGSFNEQFF. CDR3 DNA: TGTGCCAGCAGCTTCGGGGGTTTCGGTTCCTTCAATGAGCAGTTCTTC.

The chain employs TRBV9 and TRBJ1-1; D is ambiguous. The CDR3 spans 13 residues. Germline loops: CDR1 SGDLS, CDR2 YYNGEE. The V end was cut by 3 bases, the J end by 9 bases, with 15 bases between. CDR3 bases: TGTGCCAGCAGCGCCAGATCTGGAAGCAAAGCTTTCTTT. It is translated as CASSARSGSKAFF.

This clonotype has a handful of counts. The chain employs TRBV5-1 and TRBJ1-4; D not certain. CDR1 is SGHRS and CDR2 is YFSETQ in the germline V gene. V was trimmed by 4 bases and J by 4 bases, leaving 14 bases between them. The CDR3 is made up of 15 amino acids. CDR3 DNA: TGCGCCAGCAGCCCATCCGGGGTCCGTAATGAAAAACTGTTTTTT. This gives the protein CASSPSGVRNEKLFF.

This clonotype was recorded a few times. This chain joins TRBV28 and TRBJ2-3, with a tentative D call TRBD2 (6 bases). The germline V and J ends were trimmed by 6 bases and 2 bases, with 15 bases remaining between them. Germline V gene sequence: CDR1 MDHEN, CDR2 SYDVKM. This CDR3 is built from 15 residues. The CDR3 region has the DNA TGTGCCAGCAGGCGGGGTAGGGGCACCACAGATACGCAGTATTTT. Protein: CASRRGRGTTDTQYF.

This rearrangement joins TRBV4-2 to TRBJ2-7, with TRBD1 matching over 7 bases. The J segment lost 3 bases and the V segment lost 2 bases, leaving 4 bases of the junction unmatched. From germline, CDR1 is LGHNA and CDR2 YNFKEQ. CDR3 size: 14 residues. The CDR3 DNA reads as TGTGCCAGCAGCCAACAACAGGGGCTCTACGAGCAGTACTTC. Amino acid sequence: CASSQQQGLYEQYF.

This clonotype came up a few times. This sequence joins TRBV20-1 and TRBJ1-5; D perhaps matches TRBD1 (6 bases). CDR1 is DFQATT, CDR2 SNEGSKA, per germline (reference sequence). The length of the CDR3 is 15 residues. Trimming removed 3 bases at V and 0 bases at J, with 12 bases between. The CDR3 DNA follows: TGCAGTGCTAGTTCCGGGGGGCATAGCAATCAGCCCCAGCATTTT. This gives the protein CSASSGGHSNQPQHF.

This clonotype has a handful of counts. V is TRBV18 and J is TRBJ2-7; D is unclear. The V gene's germline CDR1 is KGHSH and CDR2 LQKENI. The CDR3 has 14 residues. Trimming took 5 bases from V and 4 from J, leaving 15 bases between them. The CDR3 reads CASSGRLVSYEQYF. As DNA, the CDR3 is TGTGCCAGCTCAGGTCGACTGGTTAGTTACGAGCAGTACTTC.

This clonotype was recorded a few times. This chain uses TRBV9 with TRBJ2-5; possible D gene TRBD2, 5 bases. The CDR3 sequence is 15 residues long. The ends were cut back, 2 bases at V and 5 bases at J, with 16 bases in the middle. Germline CDR1 SGDLS, CDR2 YYNGEE. CDR3 coding DNA: TGTGCCAGCAGCGTCCGGGATGGCCAATTGGAGACCCAGTACTTC. It encodes CASSVRDGQLETQYF.